This entry concerns a single T cell receptor beta chain. The sample comes from a study of cytomegalovirus exposure and HLA in healthy donors. This table comes from immunoSEQ multiplex PCR, and its TCRdb copy is limited to in-frame clones, with some not included. The sample has 200,000 to 250,000 clones, 88% seen once. V trimming: 3 bases; J trimming: 5 bases; junction bases outside the gene matches: 2. This CDR3 has 14 residues. CDR1 and CDR2 from the germline V gene are MDHEN and SYDVKM. The receptor's source is a woman aged 18-30 years in good health and CMV-seronegative. The source material was PBMCs. This chain connects TRBV28 to TRBJ2-7, with TRBD2 identical over 12 bases. In DNA, the CDR3 is TGTGCCAGCAGTTTGACTAGCGGGGGTCACGAGCAGTACTTC. Amino acids: CASSLTSGGHEQYF.